This T cell receptor (beta chain) comes out of a study of regulatory T cells in long-lasting Graves disease (dated by TCRdb to about 2021). For the study in its entirety: In the newly diagnosed Graves' disease group, patients had been taking antithyroid drugs for less than 3 months. The study took place in China and was registered as a clinical trial. This study used TCR sequencing and RNA sequencing of peripheral blood to compare persistent Graves' disease patients against newly diagnosed Graves' disease patients. A total of approximately 35 samples were covered by TCR sequencing, comprising around 13 persistent and roughly 20 newly diagnosed Graves' disease patients.

Libraries came from multiplex PCR. TCRdb lists the instrument as Illumina HiSeq 4000. TCR beta libraries were built with iRepertoire HTBI primers and Arm-PCR amplification of CDR3 regions. Gel purification was performed on PCR products prior to sequencing. The authors processed their data as follows. Gene usage analysis of CDR3 amino acid clonotypes used the approximately 62 TRBV and more than 13 TRBJ segments found across samples. COPE and FqMerger were used to merge the filtered high-quality paired reads into contigs. BLAST was used to align contigs to IMGT TRBV, TRBD and TRBJ reference genes, and CDR3 was defined according to IMGT. Clonotypes above 0.1% frequency were classified as highly expanded clones. Shannon entropy served as the measure of repertoire diversity, while the Gini coefficient captured V-J evenness. Public clonotypes were defined as clonotypes shared by more than one individual. The raw public reads went through TCRdb reprocessing: fastp at Q25, MiXCR clone calling, in-frame beta chains kept. For every CDR3 protein sequence, its rows merge into one entry that carries the most common genes and DNA. The V and J calls and clone size come from TCRdb's table, not from the authors' own analysis. Here the sample has roughly 610,000 distinct CDR3 sequences; roughly 15% occur a single time. Of the sample, approximately 20% falls within the top ten clones.

V ends up 0 bases short and J 3 bases short, with an unmatched junction base count of 9. From a lookup of the germline V gene (reference sequence), CDR1 and CDR2 are LGHDT and YNNKEL. The CDR3 numbers 17 residues from cysteine through phenylalanine. The kept DNA is CDR3 alone, 51 bases in frame from the first base. The time point label corresponds to: newly diagnosed GD, antithyroid drugs for less than 3 months. For both TCR sequencing and RNA sequencing, RNA was extracted from PBMCs in TRIzol. Graves' disease was diagnosed according to American Thyroid Association guidelines. Patients for the study were recruited at an endocrinology department in Xi'an, China. From each patient, approximately 9.9 milliliters of peripheral blood was collected into an EDTA anticoagulant tube. PBMCs were isolated by Ficoll Paque Plus density gradient separation without further T cell sorting. An Agilent 2100 Bioanalyzer and agarose gel were used to assess RNA quality, and a NanoDrop 2000 was used to measure RNA concentration.

In the case of this clonotype: Its antigen remains undetermined. No much larger clonotype is one base removed from it; base qualities were not supplied.

The paper as a whole reports these results and caveats: Patients with persistent disease shared more public clonotypes (over 2,500) than newly diagnosed patients did (approximately 970). Only peripheral blood was studied, because thyroid tissue, the primary lesion, was inaccessible. Compared with newly diagnosed patients, patients with persistent Graves' disease had lower TCR Shannon entropy and fewer highly expanded clones, which suggests clonal expansion. The authors acknowledged the small sample size as a limitation that may reduce accuracy. Persistent disease showed preferential use of TRBV28, TRBJ1-2 and TRBJ2-5, whereas newly diagnosed disease favored TRBV20-1 and TRBJ2-1. Sequencing and analysis were restricted to the TCR beta chain.

This sample was shared with a second study, whose subject was T cells in Graves' hyperthyroidism and ophthalmopathy. The second study reports: A patient counted as having stable Graves' hyperthyroidism if no progression to ophthalmopathy occurred over 18 months of follow-up. The hyperthyroidism patients were between 18 and 65 years old and newly diagnosed, with a disease duration of less than 2 months. The study excluded patients with uncontrolled infections, other autoimmune diseases, pregnancy or lactation. Diagnoses relied on clinical symptoms, serum thyroxine and TRAb, thyroid ultrasound and orbital computed tomography. A first-round RT-PCR of the TCR CDR3 used the HTBI primer set with the Qiagen OneStep RT-PCR kit. Most expanded thyroid clonotypes (frequency above 0.001) were also detected in blood, a finding suggesting that blood repertoires may reflect thyroid immune responses. In cross-validation, a model built on a 13 V-J signature told ophthalmopathy apart from stable hyperthyroidism with approximately 90% sensitivity and around 84% specificity, and in testing the same model reached 80%/75%. In validation, the model predicted progression to ophthalmopathy with approximately 70% sensitivity and approximately 74% specificity, a median of about six months before onset. To identify TCR V-J signatures that set the groups apart, the researchers used a discovery cohort of 95 to 100 patients, made up of about 44 with Graves' ophthalmopathy and 55 to 65 with stable Graves' hyperthyroidism. Prospective prediction of ophthalmopathy was tested in an independent validation cohort consisting of 18 hyperthyroidism patients and more than 15 patients who later progressed to ophthalmopathy. The 75 to 100 discovery patients were randomly split 7:3 into training and test sets. Thyroid tissue and blood T-cell repertoires from six Graves' hyperthyroidism patients were also compared in the study. After blood sampling, hyperthyroidism patients were treated with methimazole at a starting dose of 30 mg daily, and ophthalmopathy patients were treated with high-dose intravenous methylprednisolone. The libraries were constructed in a second round of multiplex PCR and then size-selected and purified. The libraries were sequenced on an Illumina HiSeq2000 using paired-end 100 bp reads. SOAPnuke was used to process the raw data, removing reads that contained adapters or uncalled bases, had a mean Phred below 15, or lacked an exact match to the constant primer or identifier. COPE v1.2.5 was used to merge the high-quality paired reads, and each unique nucleotide sequence was defined as a clonotype. MiTCR v1.1 was used to align the clonotypes against IMGT TRBV, TRBD and TRBJ reference segments. The analysis included only V-J combinations with a frequency above 0.0001, which together covered 98% to 99.2% of the repertoires. A TCS score was defined as the ratio between F50 (clonal expansion) and ExV (chaos), using BLOSUM62-based TCRdist between CDR3 peptides within each V-J. Welch's t-statistics and random forest reduced roughly 500 V-J features to 10 to 15, which were used in a naive Bayes classifier (R e1071). Sample size was not statistically predetermined, and investigators were not blinded to group allocation. According to the paper, TCR Vbeta CDR3 sequencing was carried out on more than 120 peripheral blood samples, which came from over 40 ophthalmopathy, under 85 hyperthyroidism and roughly 17 progressor patients.

The rearranged segments are TRBV3-1 and TRBJ2-7, and TRBD1 aligns with 9 junction nucleotides. The sequences come from peripheral blood mononuclear cells (PBMCs), collected at new diagnosis, from a patient treated with antithyroid drugs. The source of this sequence is a young woman with Graves disease. Donor details come from another sample of the same person, matched by shared clones. The nucleotides are TGTGCCAGCAGCCAAGATCTCGTCCGGACAGGGGTCTACGAGCAGTACTTC. Translated, it gives CASSQDLVRTGVYEQYF.